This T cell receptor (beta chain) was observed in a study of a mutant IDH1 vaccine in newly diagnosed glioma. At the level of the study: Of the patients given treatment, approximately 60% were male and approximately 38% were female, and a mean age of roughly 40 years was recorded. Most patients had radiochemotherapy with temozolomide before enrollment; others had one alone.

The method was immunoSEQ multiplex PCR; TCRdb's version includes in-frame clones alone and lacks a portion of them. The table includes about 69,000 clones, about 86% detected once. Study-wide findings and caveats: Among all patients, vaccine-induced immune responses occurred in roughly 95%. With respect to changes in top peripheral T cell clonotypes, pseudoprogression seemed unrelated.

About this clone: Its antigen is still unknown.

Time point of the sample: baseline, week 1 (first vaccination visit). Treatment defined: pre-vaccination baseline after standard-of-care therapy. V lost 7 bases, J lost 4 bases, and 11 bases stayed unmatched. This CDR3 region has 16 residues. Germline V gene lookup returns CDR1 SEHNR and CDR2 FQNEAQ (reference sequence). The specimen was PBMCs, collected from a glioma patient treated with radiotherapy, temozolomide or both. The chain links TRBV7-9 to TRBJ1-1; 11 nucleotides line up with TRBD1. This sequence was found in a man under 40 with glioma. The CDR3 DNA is TGTGCCAGCACCTCTTGGCGGGGGACAGGGGGCACTGAAGCTTTCTTT. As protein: CASTSWRGTGGTEAFF.